Listed below are T cell receptor beta chains from one sample, sequenced in a study of blood T cell repertoires in COVID-19. Assay: immunoSEQ multiplex PCR; the TCRdb copy retains only in-frame clones and omits some. The table shows 54,000 or so clones, with about 80% occurring only once. Sequences were obtained from peripheral blood. These receptors were collected from a woman older than 75 with acute or convalescent COVID-19. Each CDR3 is given with its conserved first and last residue. Fields, in order: J gene, D gene, V gene, clone size, CDR3 DNA, CDR3 protein. The D gene is left open where the match is weak. Size tells how often a clone was seen (once, few, many) or the class of an expanded clone, and some rows leave it out.

j_gene: TRBJ2-1
d_gene: .
v_gene: TRBV19
abundance: once
CDR3nt: TGTGCCAGTAGGAACAGGGAACCCAGTCGGCGGTCCTACAATGAGCAGTTCTTC
CDR3aa: CASRNREPSRRSYNEQFF

j_gene: TRBJ2-5
d_gene: TRBD2
v_gene: TRBV19
abundance: .
CDR3nt: TGTGCCAGTAGTATCGGGGGGAGTGGGGAGACCCAGTACTTC
CDR3aa: CASSIGGSGETQYF

j_gene: TRBJ2-1
d_gene: TRBD2
v_gene: TRBV29-1
abundance: .
CDR3nt: TGCAGCGGTGGACTAGCGGCCTACAATGAGCAGTTCTTC
CDR3aa: CSGGLAAYNEQFF

j_gene: TRBJ1-1
d_gene: .
v_gene: TRBV7-9
abundance: .
CDR3nt: TGTGCCAGCAGCGTAGGGGCGGGGGAGAACACTGAAGCTTTCTTT
CDR3aa: CASSVGAGENTEAFF

j_gene: TRBJ2-7
d_gene: .
v_gene: TRBV6-2/TRBV6-3
abundance: .
CDR3nt: TGTGCCAGCAGTTACCCTAGGGCGGGGTCCTACGAGCAGTACTTC
CDR3aa: CASSYPRAGSYEQYF

j_gene: TRBJ1-1
d_gene: .
v_gene: TRBV7-8
abundance: .
CDR3nt: TGTGCCAGCAGTCTTACAGGTAACACTGAAGCTTTCTTT
CDR3aa: CASSLTGNTEAFF

j_gene: TRBJ1-1
d_gene: .
v_gene: TRBV27
abundance: .
CDR3nt: TGTGCCAGCAGTCGCCCGGGGATGGACACTGAAGCTTTCTTT
CDR3aa: CASSRPGMDTEAFF

j_gene: TRBJ2-2
d_gene: TRBD2
v_gene: TRBV24-1
abundance: .
CDR3nt: TGTGCCACCAGTCCAGCGGGGGGGAACACCGGGGAGCTGTTTTTT
CDR3aa: CATSPAGGNTGELFF

j_gene: TRBJ2-7
d_gene: .
v_gene: TRBV6-2/TRBV6-3
abundance: .
CDR3nt: TGTGCCAGCAGTTTCAGCGCTGACGAGCAGTACTTC
CDR3aa: CASSFSADEQYF

j_gene: TRBJ2-5
d_gene: .
v_gene: TRBV24-1
abundance: .
CDR3nt: TGTGCCACCAGTGATTCCTTGTCAGGACTGACAGAGACCCAGTACTTC
CDR3aa: CATSDSLSGLTETQYF

j_gene: TRBJ1-2
d_gene: TRBD1
v_gene: TRBV5-6
abundance: .
CDR3nt: TGTGCCAGCAGTACTAGTAAGACAGGGGGGCGGTATGGCTACACCTTC
CDR3aa: CASSTSKTGGRYGYTF

j_gene: TRBJ2-1
d_gene: .
v_gene: TRBV6-2/TRBV6-3
abundance: .
CDR3nt: TGTGCCAGCAGTTACGTTGCGGTGGGGAGGTACAATGAGCAGTTCTTC
CDR3aa: CASSYVAVGRYNEQFF

j_gene: TRBJ1-5
d_gene: .
v_gene: TRBV13
abundance: .
CDR3nt: TGTGCCAGCAGCTTAGGGCACCAGGAGGGTCCCCAGCATTTT
CDR3aa: CASSLGHQEGPQHF

j_gene: TRBJ1-1
d_gene: .
v_gene: TRBV5-6
abundance: .
CDR3nt: TGTGCCAGCAGCTTCGGATATGACTCGAACACTGAAGCTTTCTTT
CDR3aa: CASSFGYDSNTEAFF

j_gene: TRBJ1-3
d_gene: .
v_gene: TRBV9
abundance: .
CDR3nt: TGTGCCAGCAGCGTCGAGGATAGCAGAAACACCATATATTTT
CDR3aa: CASSVEDSRNTIYF

j_gene: TRBJ1-2
d_gene: .
v_gene: TRBV15
abundance: .
CDR3nt: TGTGCCACCAGCAGAGCTGACACCAACTATGGCTACACCTTC
CDR3aa: CATSRADTNYGYTF

j_gene: TRBJ1-1
d_gene: .
v_gene: TRBV9
abundance: .
CDR3nt: TGTGCCAGCGGGGGGAATATTAACACTGAAGCTTTCTTT
CDR3aa: CASGGNINTEAFF

j_gene: TRBJ2-7
d_gene: .
v_gene: TRBV19
abundance: .
CDR3nt: TGTGCCAGTAGTAGCGCGACACGGCTTTCCTACGAGCAGTACTTC
CDR3aa: CASSSATRLSYEQYF

j_gene: TRBJ1-1
d_gene: TRBD1
v_gene: TRBV28
abundance: .
CDR3nt: TGTGCCAGCAGTTTCTATCGACAGGGGCGGGGGACTGAAGCTTTCTTT
CDR3aa: CASSFYRQGRGTEAFF

j_gene: TRBJ2-7
d_gene: TRBD1
v_gene: TRBV7-3
abundance: few
CDR3nt: TGTGCCAGCAGCTCAGACAAGACAGGGGCGGACGAGCAGTACTTC
CDR3aa: CASSSDKTGADEQYF

j_gene: TRBJ2-2
d_gene: .
v_gene: TRBV19
abundance: .
CDR3nt: TGTGCCAGTAGTATATCGGACACAGACACCGGGGAGCTGTTTTTT
CDR3aa: CASSISDTDTGELFF

j_gene: TRBJ1-5
d_gene: .
v_gene: TRBV29-1
abundance: few
CDR3nt: TGCAGCGTTGGGGGCGGAGATCAGCCCCAGCATTTT
CDR3aa: CSVGGGDQPQHF

j_gene: TRBJ2-5
d_gene: .
v_gene: TRBV7-2
abundance: once
CDR3nt: TGTGCCAGCAGCTTGGGGGGGCTTAACCAAGAGACCCAGTACTTC
CDR3aa: CASSLGGLNQETQYF

j_gene: TRBJ1-3
d_gene: .
v_gene: TRBV4-2
abundance: few
CDR3nt: TGTGCCAGCAGCCAAGATCGCCCGGGGGAGTTTAATCCTGGAAACACCATATATTTT
CDR3aa: CASSQDRPGEFNPGNTIYF

j_gene: TRBJ2-5
d_gene: .
v_gene: TRBV6-5
abundance: .
CDR3nt: TGTGCCAGCAGTTCCTATGAGAAAGAGACCCAGTACTTC
CDR3aa: CASSSYEKETQYF

j_gene: TRBJ2-7
d_gene: TRBD1
v_gene: TRBV7-2
abundance: few
CDR3nt: TGTGCCAGCAGCTTGAGGGGGCCCTACGAGCAGTACTTC
CDR3aa: CASSLRGPYEQYF

j_gene: TRBJ1-2
d_gene: .
v_gene: TRBV5-6
abundance: .
CDR3nt: TGTGCCAGCAGCTTTGCCGGTGAGGTCGAATATGGCTACACCTTC
CDR3aa: CASSFAGEVEYGYTF

j_gene: TRBJ1-3
d_gene: .
v_gene: TRBV30
abundance: .
CDR3nt: TGTGCCTGGAGTGCCGGTGGGCAGATCAGAAACACCATATATTTT
CDR3aa: CAWSAGGQIRNTIYF

j_gene: TRBJ2-3
d_gene: .
v_gene: TRBV20-1
abundance: once
CDR3nt: TGCACTGGGGGGGGCGTGGATACGCAGTATTTT
CDR3aa: CTGGGVDTQYF

j_gene: TRBJ1-1
d_gene: .
v_gene: TRBV6-1
abundance: .
CDR3nt: TGTGCCAGCAGTGACGGCGGGGGGCTCACTGAAGCTTTCTTT
CDR3aa: CASSDGGGLTEAFF

j_gene: TRBJ2-3
d_gene: TRBD2
v_gene: TRBV6-5
abundance: once
CDR3nt: TGTGCCAGCAGTTCCCTCGGGGGGAGAAGCACAGATACGCAGTATTTT
CDR3aa: CASSSLGGRSTDTQYF

j_gene: TRBJ2-6
d_gene: .
v_gene: TRBV4-3
abundance: .
CDR3nt: TGCGCCAGCAGCCAAGCAGGGTCTGGGGCCAACGTCCTGACTTTC
CDR3aa: CASSQAGSGANVLTF

j_gene: TRBJ1-6
d_gene: TRBD1
v_gene: TRBV6-5
abundance: .
CDR3nt: TGTGCCAGCAGCCGACAACAGGGGATGAATTCACCCCTCCACTTT
CDR3aa: CASSRQQGMNSPLHF

j_gene: TRBJ2-2
d_gene: TRBD1
v_gene: TRBV12-5
abundance: .
CDR3nt: TGTGCTAGTGCCAGACCGGGACAGATTACCGGGGAGCTGTTTTTT
CDR3aa: CASARPGQITGELFF

j_gene: TRBJ1-6
d_gene: .
v_gene: TRBV28
abundance: .
CDR3nt: TGTGCCAGCAGTTCCTTTACAGGGAGTAATTCACCCCTCCACTTT
CDR3aa: CASSSFTGSNSPLHF

j_gene: TRBJ1-4
d_gene: .
v_gene: TRBV10-1
abundance: .
CDR3nt: TGCGCCAGCCCAAGGGAGGACTTTCTTGTTAATGAAAAACTGTTTTTT
CDR3aa: CASPREDFLVNEKLFF

j_gene: TRBJ2-5
d_gene: .
v_gene: TRBV5-1
abundance: .
CDR3nt: TGCGCCAGCAGCTTGGTCGCAGGCACCTCCAAAGAGACCCAGTACTTC
CDR3aa: CASSLVAGTSKETQYF

j_gene: TRBJ2-5
d_gene: .
v_gene: TRBV12-3/TRBV12-4
abundance: .
CDR3nt: TGTGCCAGCAGTTTAGGTCCCGGGGAGACCCAGTACTTC
CDR3aa: CASSLGPGETQYF

j_gene: TRBJ2-7
d_gene: TRBD2
v_gene: TRBV4-1
abundance: .
CDR3nt: TGCGCCAGCAGCCAATACAGCGGGAGTTCCTACGAGCAGTACTTC
CDR3aa: CASSQYSGSSYEQYF

j_gene: TRBJ2-5
d_gene: .
v_gene: TRBV7-3
abundance: .
CDR3nt: TGTGCCAGCAGCTTTCGACAGGGAGGAACCCAGTACTTC
CDR3aa: CASSFRQGGTQYF

j_gene: TRBJ2-2
d_gene: .
v_gene: TRBV5-1
abundance: .
CDR3nt: .
CDR3aa: CASSVGQGAGEPFF

j_gene: TRBJ1-2
d_gene: TRBD1
v_gene: TRBV5-5
abundance: few
CDR3nt: TGTGCCAGCAGCTTCCGGACAGGGGATGGCTACACCTTC
CDR3aa: CASSFRTGDGYTF

j_gene: TRBJ2-5
d_gene: TRBD2
v_gene: TRBV5-4
abundance: .
CDR3nt: TGTGCCAGCAGCTTGGAAGCGGGAGGGCGTGAGACCCAGTACTTC
CDR3aa: CASSLEAGGRETQYF

j_gene: TRBJ1-2
d_gene: .
v_gene: TRBV19
abundance: .
CDR3nt: TGTGCCATCTCAAACAGGGTTGGCTACACCTTC
CDR3aa: CAISNRVGYTF

j_gene: TRBJ1-6
d_gene: .
v_gene: TRBV3-1/TRBV3-2
abundance: .
CDR3nt: TGTGCCAGCAGCCAAGGGGGGGACCGAGTTTCACCCCTCCACTTT
CDR3aa: CASSQGGDRVSPLHF

j_gene: TRBJ1-5
d_gene: .
v_gene: TRBV12-3/TRBV12-4
abundance: .
CDR3nt: TGTGCCAGCAGTACTAGGAATCAGCCCCAGCATTTT
CDR3aa: CASSTRNQPQHF

j_gene: TRBJ2-4
d_gene: .
v_gene: TRBV28
abundance: .
CDR3nt: TGTGCCAGCACACGAGGGGGAGAGGACATTCAGTACTTC
CDR3aa: CASTRGGEDIQYF

j_gene: TRBJ1-1
d_gene: .
v_gene: TRBV27
abundance: .
CDR3nt: TGTGCCAGCAGTTTACTTTCCGGGGGCACTGAAGCTTTCTTT
CDR3aa: CASSLLSGGTEAFF

j_gene: TRBJ1-1
d_gene: .
v_gene: TRBV13
abundance: .
CDR3nt: TGTGCCAGCAGCTATAACAGGGCTATGAACACTGAAGCTTTCTTT
CDR3aa: CASSYNRAMNTEAFF

j_gene: TRBJ2-3
d_gene: .
v_gene: TRBV5-4
abundance: .
CDR3nt: TGTGCCAGCAGCTTGAGGACTGCTAGCACAGATACGCAGTATTTT
CDR3aa: CASSLRTASTDTQYF